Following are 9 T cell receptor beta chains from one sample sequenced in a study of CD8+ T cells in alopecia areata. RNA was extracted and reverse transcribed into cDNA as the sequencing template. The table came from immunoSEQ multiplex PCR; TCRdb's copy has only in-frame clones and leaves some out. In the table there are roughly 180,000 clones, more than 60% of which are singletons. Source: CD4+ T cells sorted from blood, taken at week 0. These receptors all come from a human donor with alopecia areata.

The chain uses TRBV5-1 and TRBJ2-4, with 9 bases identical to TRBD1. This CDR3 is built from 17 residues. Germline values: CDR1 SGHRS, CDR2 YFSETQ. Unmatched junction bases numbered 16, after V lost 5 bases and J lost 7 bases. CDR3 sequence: CASSSGTGIPNNNIQYF. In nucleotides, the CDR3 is TGCGCCAGCAGTTCTGGGACAGGGATACCTAATAATAACATTCAGTACTTC. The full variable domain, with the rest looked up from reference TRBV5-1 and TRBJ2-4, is KAGVTQTPRYLIKTRGQQVTLSCSPISGHRSVSWYQQTPGQGLQFLFEYFSETQRNKGNFPGRFSGRQFSNSRSEMNVSTLELGDSALYLCASSSGTGIPNNNIQYFGAGTRLSVL.

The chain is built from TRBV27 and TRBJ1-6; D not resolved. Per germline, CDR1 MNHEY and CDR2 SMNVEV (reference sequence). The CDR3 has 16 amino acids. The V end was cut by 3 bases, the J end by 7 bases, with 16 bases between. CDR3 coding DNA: TGTGCCAGCAGTTTCGAGGGCCCCCGGAGGAATTCACCCCTCCACTTT. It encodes CASSFEGPRRNSPLHF.

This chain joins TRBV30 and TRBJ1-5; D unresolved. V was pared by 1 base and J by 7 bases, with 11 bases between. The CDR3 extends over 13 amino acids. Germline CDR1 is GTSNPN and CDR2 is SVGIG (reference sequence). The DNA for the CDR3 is TGTGCCTGGAGTGACAGTCAGCGACAGCCCCAGCATTTT. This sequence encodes CAWSDSQRQPQHF.

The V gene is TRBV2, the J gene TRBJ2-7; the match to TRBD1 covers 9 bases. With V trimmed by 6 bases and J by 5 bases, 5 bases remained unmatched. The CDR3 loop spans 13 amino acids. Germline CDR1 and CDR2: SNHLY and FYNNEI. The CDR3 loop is CASRDRGQHEQYF. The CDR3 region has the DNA TGTGCCAGCAGGGACAGGGGCCAGCACGAGCAGTACTTC.

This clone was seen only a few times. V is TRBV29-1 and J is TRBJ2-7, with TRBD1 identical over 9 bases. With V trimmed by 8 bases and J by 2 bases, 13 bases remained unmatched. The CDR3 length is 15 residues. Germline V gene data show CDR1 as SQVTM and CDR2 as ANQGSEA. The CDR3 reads CSTTSGTGLTYEQYF. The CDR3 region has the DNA TGCAGCACGACCTCCGGGACAGGGTTAACCTACGAGCAGTACTTC.

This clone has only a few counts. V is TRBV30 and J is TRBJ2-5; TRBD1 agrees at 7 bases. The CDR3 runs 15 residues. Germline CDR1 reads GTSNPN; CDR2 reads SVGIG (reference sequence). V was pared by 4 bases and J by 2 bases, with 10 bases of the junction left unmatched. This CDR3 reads CAWTPGQLKQETQYF. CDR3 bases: TGTGCCTGGACCCCGGGACAGCTGAAACAAGAGACCCAGTACTTC.

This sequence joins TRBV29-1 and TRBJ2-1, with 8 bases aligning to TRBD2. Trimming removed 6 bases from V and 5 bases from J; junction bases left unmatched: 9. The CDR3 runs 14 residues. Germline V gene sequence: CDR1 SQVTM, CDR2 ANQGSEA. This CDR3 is CSVSSGGADNEQFF. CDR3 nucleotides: TGCAGCGTATCAAGCGGGGGCGCCGACAATGAGCAGTTCTTC.

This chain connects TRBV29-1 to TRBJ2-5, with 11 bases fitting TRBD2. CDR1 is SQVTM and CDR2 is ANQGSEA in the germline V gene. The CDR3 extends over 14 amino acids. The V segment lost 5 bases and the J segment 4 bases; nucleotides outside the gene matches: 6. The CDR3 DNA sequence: TGCAGCGTTCCTAGCGGGGGGATTGGAGAGACCCAGTACTTC. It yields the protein CSVPSGGIGETQYF.

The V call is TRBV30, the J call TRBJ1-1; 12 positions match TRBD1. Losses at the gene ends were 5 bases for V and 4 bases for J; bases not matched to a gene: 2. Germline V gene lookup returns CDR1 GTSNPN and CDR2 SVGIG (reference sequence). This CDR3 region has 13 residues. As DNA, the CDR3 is TGTGCCTGGGGGACAGGGGGCCTCACTGAAGCTTTCTTT. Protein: CAWGTGGLTEAFF.